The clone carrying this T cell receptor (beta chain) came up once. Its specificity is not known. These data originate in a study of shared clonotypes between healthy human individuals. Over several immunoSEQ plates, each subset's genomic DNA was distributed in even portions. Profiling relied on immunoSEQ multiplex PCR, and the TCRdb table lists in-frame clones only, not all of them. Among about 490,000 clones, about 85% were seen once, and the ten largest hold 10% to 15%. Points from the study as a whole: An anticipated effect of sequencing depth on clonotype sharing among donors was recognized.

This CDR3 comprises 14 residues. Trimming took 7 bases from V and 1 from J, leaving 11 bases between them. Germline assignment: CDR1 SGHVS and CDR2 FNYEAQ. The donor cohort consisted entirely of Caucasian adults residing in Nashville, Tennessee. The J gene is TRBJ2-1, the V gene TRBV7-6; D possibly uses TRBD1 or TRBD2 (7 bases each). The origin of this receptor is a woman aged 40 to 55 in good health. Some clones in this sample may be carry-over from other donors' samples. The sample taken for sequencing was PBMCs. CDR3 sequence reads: CASTQGGSYNEQFF. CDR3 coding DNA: TGTGCCAGCACCCAGGGGGGGTCCTACAATGAGCAGTTCTTC.